These 8 T cell receptor beta chains originate from one sample sequenced in a study of blood T cell repertoires in COVID-19. Profiling relied on immunoSEQ multiplex PCR, and the TCRdb table lists in-frame clones only, not all of them. Of hundreds of thousands of clones listed, approximately 83% are singletons. Input material: peripheral blood. These receptors originate from a woman older than 75 with acute or convalescent COVID-19.

V usage is TRBV27 and J usage is TRBJ2-7; 11 nucleotides agree with TRBD2. Germline values: CDR1 MNHEY, CDR2 SMNVEV (reference sequence). V lost 5 bases and J lost 5; bases outside the gene matches: 11. The CDR3 sequence is 16 residues long. The CDR3 DNA is TGTGCCAGCAGTCCCCTCCTTAGCGGGGGGGCCAACGAGCAGTACTTC. It encodes CASSPLLSGGANEQYF.

The V and J genes are TRBV4-2 and TRBJ2-2; no clear D. V lost 0 bases, J lost 5 bases, and 7 bases lay in between. Germline V gene data show CDR1 as LGHNA and CDR2 as YNFKEQ. The CDR3 consists of 14 residues. The CDR3 here is CASSQEPTTGELFF. The CDR3, as DNA: TGTGCCAGCAGCCAAGAACCGACTACCGGGGAGCTGTTTTTT.

This clone has more than one count but fewer than ten. The CDR3 DNA reads as TGTGCCAGCAGTCGAAGCGCCGGGGAGCTGTTTTTT. Translation gives CASSRSAGELFF. The chain combines TRBV12-3 or TRBV12-4 with TRBJ2-2; D gene ambiguous. The CDR3 sequence is 12 residues long. V was pared by 5 bases and J by 6 bases, with 7 bases between.

This clone was observed a few times. This sequence joins TRBV2 and TRBJ2-5; D is possibly TRBD2 (6 bases). CDR1 is SNHLY, CDR2 FYNNEI, per germline. CDR3 length: 15 residues. Trimming stripped 5 bases from V and 1 base from J, with 14 bases between. CDR3 nucleotides: TGTGCCAGCAGTATAACCCCGGGGGTCCAAGAGACCCAGTACTTC. Protein sequence: CASSITPGVQETQYF.

The CDR3 sequence: CASSYSWTGGTQYF. As DNA, the CDR3 is TGTGCCAGCAGTTACTCCTGGACAGGAGGTACGCAGTATTTT. The V gene is TRBV6-5, the J gene TRBJ2-3, with TRBD1 matching 7 bases. From germline, CDR1 is MNHEY and CDR2 SVGAGI. This CDR3 is 14 amino acids long. The V and J ends lost 0 bases and 8 bases, in that order; junction bases with no gene match: 5.

This chain uses TRBV24-1 with TRBJ1-1; the D is unclear. V lost 8 bases to trimming and J lost 10 bases, with 19 bases between them. This CDR3 spans 13 amino acids. Germline V gene data show CDR1 as KGHDR and CDR2 as SFDVKD. CDR3 sequence (DNA): TGTGCCACCACCATTCCCGCGAGTTCCGGAGCTTTCTTT. It specifies CATTIPASSGAFF.

The chain couples TRBV7-9 to TRBJ2-1; 12 bases align to TRBD2. V was pared by 5 bases and J by 6 bases, with 8 bases of the junction left unmatched. The CDR3 sequence is 16 residues long. CDR1 is SEHNR, CDR2 FQNEAQ, per germline (reference sequence). This chain's CDR3 is CASSPAGTSGFNEQFF. CDR3 coding DNA: TGTGCCAGCAGCCCGGCCGGGACTAGCGGGTTCAATGAGCAGTTCTTC.

This clone was counted only a few times. The rearrangement joins TRBV3-1 (or the pseudogene TRBV3-2) to TRBJ1-6, with D tentatively TRBD1 (5 bases). Deletions cut 0 bases from V and 0 bases from J, with 9 bases between. The CDR3 consists of 17 residues. Germline values: CDR1 LGHDT, CDR2 YNNKEL (reference sequence). The CDR3 DNA sequence: TGTGCCAGCAGCCAAGACTTGCAGGGCTCCTATAATTCACCCCTCCACTTT. This codes for CASSQDLQGSYNSPLHF.